These 7 T cell receptor beta chains were all obtained from the same sample, sequenced in a study of early T cells in non-severe SARS-CoV-2 infection. TCRdb independently ran MiXCR on the 5' RACE reads; one entry per CDR3 protein. The table has about 47,000 distinct CDR3 sequences, approximately 11% seen once. Specimen: whole blood. These receptors came from an adult who was a healthcare worker with PCR-confirmed SARS-CoV-2 infection or an uninfected control (not recorded which).

This clonotype was detected ten times or more. The chain links TRBV6-2 or TRBV6-3 to TRBJ2-1; 7 bases align to TRBD2. Germline CDR1 and CDR2: MNHEY and SVGEGT. The V segment lost 6 bases and the J segment 5 bases; nucleotides outside the gene matches: 13. This CDR3 region has 16 residues. The CDR3 nucleotides are TGTGCCAGCAGACCTCTAGCGGAGGACCTAGACAATGAGCAGTTCTTC. This sequence encodes CASRPLAEDLDNEQFF.

V is TRBV18 and J is TRBJ2-5; D possibly corresponds to TRBD2 (5 bases). V was shortened by 3 bases and J by 2 bases, with 7 bases between the two germline ends. Germline assignment: CDR1 KGHSH and CDR2 LQKENI. The CDR3 totals 13 residues. The CDR3 DNA sequence: TGTGCCAGCTCACCGGGGAGACAAGAGACCCAGTACTTC. It specifies CASSPGRQETQYF. The full variable domain, with the rest looked up from reference TRBV18 and TRBJ2-5, is NAGVMQNPRHLVRRRGQEARLRCSPMKGHSHVYWYRQLPEEGLKFMVYLQKENIIDESGMPKERFSAEFPKEGPSILRIQQVVRGDSAAYFCASSPGRQETQYFGPGTRLLVL.

Ten or more counts support this clonotype. The J gene is TRBJ2-1, the V gene TRBV4-2; D unclear. The germline V and J ends were trimmed by 0 bases and 0 bases, with 6 bases remaining between them. CDR3 length equals 15 residues. The V gene's germline CDR1 is LGHNA and CDR2 YNFKEQ. The CDR3: CASSQDSSSYNEQFF. The CDR3, as DNA: TGTGCCAGCAGCCAAGACTCCAGCTCCTACAATGAGCAGTTCTTC.

This clonotype showed up just a few times. CDR3 in amino acids: CASSLGAQGSGELFF. The CDR3 region has the DNA TGCGCCAGCAGCTTGGGCGCACAGGGATCCGGGGAGCTGTTTTTT. The gene calls are TRBV5-1 and TRBJ2-2; tentatively, D is TRBD1 (6 bases). The germline CDR1 and CDR2 sequences are SGHRS and YFSETQ. The V end lost 0 bases, the J end lost 6 bases, and 12 bases lay between the germline ends. The CDR3 is 15 residues long.

This clonotype has only a few counts. The V and J genes are TRBV11-2 and TRBJ2-1; 10 bases are a match to TRBD2. Germline trimming cut 3 bases from V and 5 bases from J; bases unmatched to any gene: 4. Looked up from germline, CDR1 is SGHAT and CDR2 is FQNNGV. The CDR3 has 15 amino acids. The CDR3 loop is CASSFTTSGNNEQFF. CDR3 coding DNA: TGTGCCAGCAGCTTCACCACTAGCGGGAACAATGAGCAGTTCTTC.

In its sample, this clonotype was seen many times. The chain uses TRBV2 and TRBJ2-2; TRBD2 might be the D (8 bases). Germline CDR1 reads SNHLY; CDR2 reads FYNNEI. Trimming shortened V by 5 bases and J by 2 bases, and 15 bases separated the two germline ends. This CDR3 is 16 amino acids long. Written as DNA, the CDR3 is TGTGCCAGCAGTCGACAGGGACTAGGAAACACCGGGGAGCTGTTTTTT. Translating it yields CASSRQGLGNTGELFF.

The V and J genes are TRBV3-1 and TRBJ2-6; no clear D. Per the germline V gene, CDR1 is LGHDT and CDR2 is YNNKEL (reference sequence). CDR3 length: 15 residues. The germline V and J ends were trimmed by 0 bases and 0 bases, with 3 bases remaining between them. This chain's CDR3 is CASSQDTSGANVLTF. The CDR3 region has the DNA TGTGCCAGCAGCCAAGACACCTCTGGGGCCAACGTCCTGACTTTC.